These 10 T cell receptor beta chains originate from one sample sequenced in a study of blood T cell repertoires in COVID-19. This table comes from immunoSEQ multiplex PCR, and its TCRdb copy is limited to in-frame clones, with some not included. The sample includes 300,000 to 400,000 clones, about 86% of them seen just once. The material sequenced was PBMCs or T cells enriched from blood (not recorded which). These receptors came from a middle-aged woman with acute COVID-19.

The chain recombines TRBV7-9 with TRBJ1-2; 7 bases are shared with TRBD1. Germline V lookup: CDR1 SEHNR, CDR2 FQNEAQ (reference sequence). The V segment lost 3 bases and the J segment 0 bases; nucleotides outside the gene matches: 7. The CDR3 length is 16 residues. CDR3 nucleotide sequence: TGTGCCAGCAGCTTCGACAGGGAATTTTCTAACTATGGCTACACCTTC. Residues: CASSFDREFSNYGYTF.

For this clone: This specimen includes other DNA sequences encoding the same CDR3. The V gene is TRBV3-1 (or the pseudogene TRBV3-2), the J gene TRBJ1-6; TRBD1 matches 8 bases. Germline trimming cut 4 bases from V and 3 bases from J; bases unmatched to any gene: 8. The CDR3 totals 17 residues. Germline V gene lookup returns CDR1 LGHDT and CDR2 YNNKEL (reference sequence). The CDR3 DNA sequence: TGTGCCAGCAGCCGAGGACAGGGCGCCCGCTATAATTCACCCCTCCACTTT. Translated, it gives CASSRGQGARYNSPLHF.

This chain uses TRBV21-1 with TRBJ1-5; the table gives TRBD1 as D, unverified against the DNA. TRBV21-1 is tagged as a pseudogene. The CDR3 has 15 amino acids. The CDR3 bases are TGTGCCAGCAGCAACAGGGGAATCAGCAATCAGCCCCAGCATTTT. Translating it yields CASSNRGISNQPQHF.

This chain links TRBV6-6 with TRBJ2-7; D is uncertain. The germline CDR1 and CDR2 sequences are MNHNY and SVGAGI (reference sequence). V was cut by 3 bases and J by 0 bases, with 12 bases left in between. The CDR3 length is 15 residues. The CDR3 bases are TGTGCCAGCAGTTATACTTTCGGTAGCTCCTACGAGCAGTACTTC. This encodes CASSYTFGSSYEQYF.

CDR3: CASSLVAGGSEQFF. Written as DNA, the CDR3 is TGTGCCAGCAGCTTAGTGGCTGGCGGGTCTGAGCAGTTCTTC. The chain recombines TRBV7-9 with TRBJ2-1; a weak D match, TRBD2 (5 bases). This CDR3 comprises 14 residues. V dropped 1 base and J dropped 9 bases, with 13 bases sitting between them. Germline V lookup: CDR1 SEHNR, CDR2 FQNEAQ (reference sequence).

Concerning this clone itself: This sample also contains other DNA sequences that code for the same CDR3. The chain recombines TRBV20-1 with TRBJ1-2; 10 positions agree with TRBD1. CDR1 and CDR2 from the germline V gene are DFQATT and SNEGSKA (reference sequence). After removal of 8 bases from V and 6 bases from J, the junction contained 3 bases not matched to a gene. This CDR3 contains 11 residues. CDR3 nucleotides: TGCAGTCTCGGGACAGGGGATGGCTACACCTTC. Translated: CSLGTGDGYTF.

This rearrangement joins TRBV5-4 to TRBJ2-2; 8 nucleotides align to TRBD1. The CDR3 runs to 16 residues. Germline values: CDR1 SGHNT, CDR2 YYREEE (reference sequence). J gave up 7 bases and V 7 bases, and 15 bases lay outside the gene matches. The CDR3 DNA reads TGTGCCAGCTTTAGGCGCGACGCAGGGGGCGGCGGGGAGCTGTTTTTT. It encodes CASFRRDAGGGGELFF. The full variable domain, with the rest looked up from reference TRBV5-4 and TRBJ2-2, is ETGVTQSPTHLIKTRGQQVTLRCSSQSGHNTVSWYQQALGQGPQFIFQYYREEENGRGNFPPRFSGLQFPNYSSELNVNALELDDSALYLCASFRRDAGGGGELFFGEGSRLTVL.

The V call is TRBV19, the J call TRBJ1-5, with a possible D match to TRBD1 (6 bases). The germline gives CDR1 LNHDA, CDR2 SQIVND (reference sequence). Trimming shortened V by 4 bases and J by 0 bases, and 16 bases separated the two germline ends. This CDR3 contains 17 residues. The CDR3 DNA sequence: TGTGCCAGTAGTACCCGCCGGGCAGGGGTTAGCAATCAGCCCCAGCATTTT. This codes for CASSTRRAGVSNQPQHF.

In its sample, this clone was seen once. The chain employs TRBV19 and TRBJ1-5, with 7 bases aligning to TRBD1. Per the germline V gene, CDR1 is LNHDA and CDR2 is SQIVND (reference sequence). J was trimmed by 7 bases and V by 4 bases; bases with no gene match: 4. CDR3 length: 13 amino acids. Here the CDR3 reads CASSSTGVQPQHF. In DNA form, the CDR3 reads TGTGCCAGTAGTAGTACAGGGGTACAGCCCCAGCATTTT.

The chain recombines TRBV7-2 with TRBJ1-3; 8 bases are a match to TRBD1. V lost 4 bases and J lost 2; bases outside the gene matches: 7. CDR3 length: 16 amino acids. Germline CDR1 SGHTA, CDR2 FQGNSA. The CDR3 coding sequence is TGTGCCAGCAGCTGGGGAGACAGGGGAACTGGAAACACCATATATTTT. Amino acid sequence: CASSWGDRGTGNTIYF.